This passage covers 32 T cell receptor beta chains from one sample sequenced in a study of follicular helper T cells after annual influenza vaccination (dated by TCRdb to 2017 to 2019). Library preparation was by the immunoSEQ multiplex PCR assay. TCRdb stores this immuneACCESS table with in-frame sequences only. Part of the clones is absent; in the studies checked, under half of the shortfall reflects unresolved V genes, and no reason is known for the rest. Within this sample are fewer than 7,000 clones, with under 90% of them counted one time only. The top ten constitute 0.56% of the sample. The sample's time point, from its label and the paper: 2015-2016 season, 7 days after influenza vaccination. This material consisted of CXCR5- memory CD4+ T cells sorted from blood, taken 7 days after influenza vaccination. Sample cell subset or site, as interpreted from the label and publication: CXCR5- memory CD4 T cells. The receptors here all came from an adult who received the influenza vaccine.

V is TRBV10-3 and J is TRBJ2-1; TRBD1 aligns across 7 bases. The J segment lost 5 bases and the V segment lost 8 bases, leaving 3 bases of the junction unmatched. The length of the CDR3 is 12 residues. In germline, CDR1 is ENHRY, CDR2 SYGVKD. The CDR3 reads CAIGQVDNEQFF. CDR3 nucleotide sequence: TGTGCCATCGGACAGGTAGACAATGAGCAGTTCTTC.

This sequence joins TRBV29-1 and TRBJ1-1; D is perhaps TRBD1 (6 bases). The germline V gene encodes CDR1 SQVTM and CDR2 ANQGSEA. The ends were cut back, 6 bases at V and 2 bases at J, with 10 bases in the middle. The CDR3 consists of 12 residues. The CDR3 region has the DNA TGCAGCGTAGGGACAAAAAACACTGAAGCTTTCTTT. Its protein product is CSVGTKNTEAFF.

This chain connects TRBV11-2 to TRBJ2-2, with 10 bases fitting TRBD2. The CDR3 runs 17 residues. The trim removed 9 bases at V and 4 bases at J, leaving 14 bases unmatched. Germline values: CDR1 SGHAT, CDR2 FQNNGV. CDR3 bases: TGTGCCAGGCCGAGCCCTACGAGCGGGAGGGGCACCGGGGAGCTGTTTTTT. Translated: CARPSPTSGRGTGELFF.

The chain carries TRBV27 and TRBJ1-4; D is possibly TRBD1 (6 bases). Looked up from germline, CDR1 is MNHEY and CDR2 is SMNVEV (reference sequence). CDR3 length: 15 amino acids. V was clipped by 3 bases and J by 2 bases, with 10 bases between them. CDR3: CASSFGGLTNEKLFF. The CDR3 coding sequence is TGTGCCAGCAGTTTTGGGGGGCTGACTAATGAAAAACTGTTTTTT.

The chain combines TRBV21-1 with TRBJ1-2; TRBD1 was called by the table and not checked on the DNA. TRBV21-1 corresponds to a pseudogene. The CDR3 has 13 residues. CDR3 residues: CASSKDSNNGYTF. In DNA, the CDR3 is TGTGCCAGCAGCAAGGACAGCAACAATGGCTACACCTTC.

V gene TRBV6-1 combines with J gene TRBJ1-3; D call uncertain. The CDR3 consists of 13 residues. The germline gives CDR1 MNHNS, CDR2 SASEGT. V was clipped by 3 bases and J by 2 bases, with 5 bases between them. The CDR3 nucleotides are TGTGCCAGCAGTGAGGGCCCTGGAAACACCATATATTTT. Its translation is CASSEGPGNTIYF.

A few counts support this clone. The rearrangement links TRBV30 to TRBJ1-2; 8 bases align to TRBD1. With 3 bases clipped from V and 4 bases from J, the junction kept 4 bases outside the gene matches. Germline CDR1 and CDR2: GTSNPN and SVGIG (reference sequence). The CDR3 runs to 13 residues. The CDR3 reads CAWSPGTGYGYTF. The CDR3 nucleotides are TGTGCCTGGAGCCCAGGGACAGGCTATGGCTACACCTTC.

The CDR3 nucleotides are TGTGCCTGGAGGGAGGAGGGGGCCCCGGGAGCTTTCTTT. Translated, it gives CAWREEGAPGAFF. This rearrangement joins TRBV30 to TRBJ1-1; TRBD1 agrees at 7 bases. Germline CDR1 reads GTSNPN; CDR2 reads SVGIG (reference sequence). This CDR3 contains 13 residues. The J segment lost 10 bases and the V segment lost 3 bases, leaving 11 bases of the junction unmatched.

The chain uses TRBV5-1 and TRBJ2-1; weak D call: TRBD2 (5 bases). The length of the CDR3 is 15 residues. V dropped 0 bases and J dropped 0 bases, with 7 bases sitting between them. Germline V gene data show CDR1 as SGHRS and CDR2 as YFSETQ. Written as DNA, the CDR3 is TGCGCCAGCAGCTTGGGAGGGAACTCCTACAATGAGCAGTTCTTC. It translates to CASSLGGNSYNEQFF.

The V and J genes are TRBV14 and TRBJ2-5; D not resolved. The CDR3 has 13 residues. Germline V gene data show CDR1 as SGHDN and CDR2 as FVKESK. The V gene lost 9 bases and the J gene lost 7 bases, with 18 bases spanning the gap. The CDR3 nucleotides are TGTGCCAGTGCCGGGCCTCCCGGCGGGACCCAGTACTTC. It specifies CASAGPPGGTQYF.

The genes are TRBV14 and TRBJ1-3; D call uncertain. This CDR3 has 14 amino acids. Germline CDR1 reads SGHDN; CDR2 reads FVKESK. With 1 base removed from V and 3 bases from J, the gap between germline ends came to 7 bases. CDR3 in amino acids: CASSQATVGNTIYF. The CDR3 nucleotides are TGTGCCAGCAGCCAAGCAACAGTTGGAAACACCATATATTTT.

The CDR3 nucleotides read TGTGCCAGCAGCTCGGGCCGCGCCCACGAGCAGTACTTC. Translation: CASSSGRAHEQYF. The rearrangement links TRBV11-3 to TRBJ2-7; the D is unclear. The CDR3 is made up of 13 amino acids. Trimming shortened V by 4 bases and J by 5 bases, and 12 bases separated the two germline ends. The germline V gene encodes CDR1 SGHNT and CDR2 YENEEA.

This sequence joins TRBV2 and TRBJ2-7; the D gene is possibly TRBD2 (5 bases). CDR1 SNHLY and CDR2 FYNNEI come from the germline V gene. Deletions cut 0 bases from V and 7 bases from J, with 13 bases between. The CDR3 loop spans 14 amino acids. In DNA form, the CDR3 reads TGTGCCAGCAGTGAAGCGCTCCCTCGAGGGGAGCAGTACTTC. It is translated as CASSEALPRGEQYF.

The chain employs TRBV7-9 and TRBJ2-4; D might be TRBD2 (5 bases). Deletions cut 5 bases from V and 0 bases from J, with 14 bases between. Germline V CDR1 and CDR2: SEHNR, FQNEAQ (reference sequence). The CDR3 loop spans 16 amino acids. CDR3 amino acids: CASSPGAGLAKNIQYF. The CDR3 DNA is TGTGCCAGCAGCCCCGGAGCCGGACTAGCCAAAAACATTCAGTACTTC.

The chain recombines TRBV11-2 with TRBJ2-5; 7 bases are a match to TRBD1. V shed 1 base, J shed 4 bases, and the junction held 6 bases outside the gene matches. The CDR3 is 15 amino acids. The germline gives CDR1 SGHAT, CDR2 FQNNGV. Here the CDR3 reads CASSLGTGAGETQYF. CDR3 nucleotides: TGTGCCAGCAGCTTAGGCACAGGGGCCGGAGAGACCCAGTACTTC.

J is TRBJ1-4 and V is TRBV5-6, with a tentative D call TRBD1 (5 bases). V was clipped by 5 bases and J by 0 bases, with 14 bases between them. The length of the CDR3 is 16 residues. Germline-derived CDR1 and CDR2 are SGHDT and YYEEEE. The CDR3 DNA is TGTGCCAGCAGTCCCCGGGGCCTAGCAACTAATGAAAAACTGTTTTTT. This translates into CASSPRGLATNEKLFF.

This chain links TRBV30 with TRBJ1-2; D unclear. The CDR3 is 13 amino acids. Per germline, CDR1 GTSNPN and CDR2 SVGIG (reference sequence). V dropped 3 bases and J dropped 8 bases, with 16 bases sitting between them. This CDR3 is CAWRGSGIGGYTF. CDR3 nucleotides: TGTGCCTGGAGGGGCTCGGGGATCGGGGGCTACACCTTC.

The chain joins TRBV12-5 to TRBJ2-7; D is uncertain. V lost 7 bases and J lost 7, with 20 bases in between. The CDR3 covers 14 residues. Germline CDR1 LGHNT, CDR2 FRNRAP. CDR3 bases: TGTGCTAGTGCTTATAGTGGGCTTACCGGTGAGCAGTACTTC. This encodes CASAYSGLTGEQYF.

The genes are TRBV6-1 and TRBJ2-7; 8 positions agree with TRBD1. Germline V gene data show CDR1 as MNHNS and CDR2 as SASEGT. The V and J ends lost 4 bases and 3 bases, in that order; junction bases with no gene match: 5. The CDR3 is 14 amino acids. CDR3 nucleotide sequence: TGTGCCAGCAGTGGCTACAGGGGGAGCTACGAGCAGTACTTC. This sequence encodes CASSGYRGSYEQYF.

The chain has TRBV28 and TRBJ1-2; D unresolved. Trimming pared 2 bases from V and 7 bases from J, leaving 11 bases between. The CDR3 totals 13 residues. From germline, CDR1 is MDHEN and CDR2 SYDVKM. The CDR3 here is CASSLRPAGGYTF. As DNA, the CDR3 is TGTGCCAGCAGTTTAAGGCCGGCGGGTGGCTACACCTTC.

The chain carries TRBV7-9 and TRBJ2-3; 10 bases are a match to TRBD2. Germline V gives CDR1 SEHNR, CDR2 FQNEAQ (reference sequence). This CDR3 spans 15 amino acids. V dropped 5 bases and J dropped 1; count of bases not matched to a gene: 3. This CDR3 is CASSTSGDGTDTQYF. DNA for the CDR3: TGTGCCAGCAGCACTAGCGGGGATGGCACAGATACGCAGTATTTT.

The chain employs TRBV7-6 and TRBJ1-5; maybe TRBD1 (5 bases). Deletions cut 2 bases from V and 7 bases from J, with 12 bases between. The CDR3 loop spans 14 amino acids. Germline CDR1 SGHVS, CDR2 FNYEAQ. The CDR3 sequence: CASSLRPGTQPQHF. CDR3 sequence (DNA): TGTGCCAGCAGCTTAAGGCCAGGGACCCAGCCCCAGCATTTT.

This sequence joins TRBV2 and TRBJ2-3; TRBD1 agrees at 7 bases. Per the germline V gene, CDR1 is SNHLY and CDR2 is FYNNEI. This CDR3 is 12 amino acids long. After removal of 8 bases from V and 1 base from J, the junction contained 0 bases not matched to a gene. CDR3 nucleotides: TGTGCCAGCGGACAGGGCACAGATACGCAGTATTTT. Protein sequence: CASGQGTDTQYF.

This chain uses TRBV6-1 with TRBJ2-2; maybe TRBD2 (5 bases). The CDR3 consists of 14 residues. Germline V CDR1 and CDR2: MNHNS, SASEGT. V was clipped by 7 bases and J by 1 base, with 10 bases between them. This CDR3 reads CASTGLWNTGELFF. The CDR3 coding sequence is TGTGCCAGCACAGGACTCTGGAACACCGGGGAGCTGTTTTTT.

This clone was seen a single time. This chain uses TRBV7-2 with TRBJ2-3; 8 nucleotides line up with TRBD2. The length of the CDR3 is 16 residues. After removal of 4 bases from V and 0 bases from J, the junction contained 6 bases not matched to a gene. Per germline, CDR1 SGHTA and CDR2 FQGNSA. In DNA, the CDR3 is TGTGCCAGCAGCTGGCGGGGGGTGCCTAGCACAGATACGCAGTATTTT. Amino acid sequence: CASSWRGVPSTDTQYF.

J is TRBJ2-1 and V is TRBV4-1, with 7 bases identical to TRBD2. Trimming removed 1 base from V and 0 bases from J; junction bases left unmatched: 3. The CDR3 is made up of 16 amino acids. Germline V gene data show CDR1 as MGHRA and CDR2 as YSYEKL. Here the CDR3 reads CASSQAAGVSYNEQFF. The CDR3 DNA follows: TGCGCCAGCAGCCAAGCGGCGGGAGTCTCCTACAATGAGCAGTTCTTC.

V and J are TRBV28 and TRBJ1-4; TRBD1 aligns across 9 bases. Losses at the gene ends were 3 bases for V and 4 bases for J; bases not matched to a gene: 3. The CDR3 spans 15 residues. CDR1 is MDHEN and CDR2 is SYDVKM in the germline V gene. The CDR3: CASSFLGQGNEKLFF. The CDR3 DNA follows: TGTGCCAGCAGTTTTCTGGGACAGGGTAATGAAAAACTGTTTTTT.

The chain has TRBV18 and TRBJ2-2; TRBD1 is a possible D gene (6 bases). Germline V gene data show CDR1 as KGHSH and CDR2 as LQKENI. There are 14 residues in the CDR3. The V end was cut by 4 bases, the J end by 6 bases, with 12 bases between. The CDR3 region has the DNA TGTGCCAGCTCACTCAACAGGGACCCCGGGGAGCTGTTTTTT. As protein: CASSLNRDPGELFF.

This chain connects TRBV2 to TRBJ2-3; no clear D. Germline CDR1 SNHLY, CDR2 FYNNEI. This CDR3 is built from 11 residues. Trimming took 6 bases from V and 3 from J, leaving 4 bases between them. The DNA of the CDR3 is TGTGCCAGCAGACTAACAGATACGCAGTATTTT. Its translation: CASRLTDTQYF.

This clone was picked up a small number of times. This rearrangement joins TRBV11-1 to TRBJ1-2; 8 bases match TRBD1. V was clipped by 4 bases and J by 7 bases; unmatched bases: 14. The CDR3 runs 16 residues. The germline gives CDR1 SGHAT, CDR2 FQDESV (reference sequence). This CDR3 is CASSSYLGQGARGYTF. CDR3 DNA sequence: TGTGCCAGCAGCTCGTACCTGGGGCAGGGGGCGCGTGGCTACACCTTC.

This clone turned up a few times. This chain joins TRBV2 and TRBJ2-5; 7 bases map to TRBD2. V trimming: 7 bases; J trimming: 4 bases; junction bases outside the gene matches: 6. The CDR3 is made up of 13 amino acids. Germline CDR1 reads SNHLY; CDR2 reads FYNNEI. This chain's CDR3 is CASIRERGETQYF. The DNA for the CDR3 is TGTGCCAGCATCAGGGAGCGGGGAGAGACCCAGTACTTC.

This sequence joins TRBV7-9 and TRBJ2-3; D might be TRBD2 (7 bases). The CDR3 covers 17 residues. The V end was cut by 5 bases, the J end by 5 bases, with 23 bases between. The germline V gene has CDR1 SEHNR and CDR2 FQNEAQ (reference sequence). The CDR3 sequence: CASSLGGRLGAGDTQYF. The CDR3 DNA is TGTGCCAGCAGCCTCGGGGGGCGGTTAGGGGCCGGAGATACGCAGTATTTT. The variable domain in full, with the rest retrieved from reference TRBV7-9 and TRBJ2-3, is DTGVSQNPRHKITKRGQNVTFRCDPISEHNRLYWYRQTLGQGPEFLTYFQNEAQLEKSRLLSDRFSAERPKGSFSTLEIQRTEQGDSAMYLCASSLGGRLGAGDTQYFGPGTRLTVL.